This T cell receptor (beta chain) was recovered during a study of T-cell memory formation after mild COVID-19. TCR alpha and TCR beta cDNA libraries carrying sample barcodes and UMIs came from 5'RACE with constant-segment primers. MiXCR was run by TCRdb on the 5' RACE reads, yielding one entry per CDR3 protein. The table records under 400,000 distinct CDR3 sequences, 21% of them present only once. This clonotype was counted a few times. Its antigen is currently unknown. General observations from the study: Clones contracting over day 15 to 85 were CD4/CD8 balanced, with later expanders leaning CD4+. In second-wave clones peaking day 37, SARS-CoV-2 specificity remained unconfirmed.

Germline values: CDR1 SEHNR, CDR2 FQNEAQ (reference sequence). The V and J ends lost 5 bases and 5 bases, in that order; junction bases with no gene match: 8. CDR3 length: 14 residues. This chain uses TRBV7-9 with TRBJ2-7, with 8 positions matching TRBD1. The sequenced sample was PBMCs or a T cell subset sorted from them (not recorded which). This sequence was found in an adult woman who had mild COVID-19 (a few samples of this study predate the infection). Cell type and time point are not known. For the CDR3, the DNA is TGTGCCAGCAGCCCCTGGACAGGGATGGACGAGCAGTACTTC. Translated: CASSPWTGMDEQYF.